The 9 T cell receptor beta chains in this list originate from one sample, sequenced in a study of T cell responses to AZD1222 COVID-19 vaccine listed by TCRdb under 2021. Interpreted using the paper, the time point label stands for: baseline before first vaccination. Libraries came from the immunoSEQ multiplex PCR assay. Held by TCRdb, this immuneACCESS table contains in-frame sequences only and omits some clones. Under half of the omission traces to an unresolved V gene where checked; the cause of the rest is unknown. Counted in this sample were more than 95,000 clones; 93% of them appeared once. Around 5% of the sample comes from the top ten. This specimen consisted of peripheral blood, obtained on day 0 of AZD1222 vaccination. The source of these receptors is an adult in good health.

The chain couples TRBV4-1 to TRBJ1-6; 7 bases map to TRBD1. J was trimmed by 7 bases and V by 8 bases; bases with no gene match: 5. The CDR3 has 13 amino acids. Germline CDR1 MGHRA, CDR2 YSYEKL. CDR3 residues: CASGTVLNSPLHF. CDR3 sequence (DNA): TGCGCCAGCGGGACAGTACTGAATTCACCCCTCCACTTT.

V and J are TRBV6-6 and TRBJ1-6, with TRBD1 matching 7 bases. The CDR3 consists of 15 residues. Trimming removed 2 bases from V and 5 bases from J; junction bases left unmatched: 3. From germline, CDR1 is MNHNY and CDR2 SVGAGI (reference sequence). The CDR3 loop is CASSYMGQNNSPLHF. The CDR3 DNA reads TGTGCCAGCAGTTACATGGGACAGAATAATTCACCCCTCCACTTT.

This chain links TRBV7-3 with TRBJ2-3, with D tentatively TRBD2 (5 bases). Trimming removed 5 bases from V and 0 bases from J, with 12 bases in between. Germline values: CDR1 SGHTA, CDR2 FQGTGA. The CDR3 covers 15 residues. CDR3 protein: CASSERRTSTDTQYF. CDR3 in DNA: TGTGCCAGCAGCGAACGACGGACTAGCACAGATACGCAGTATTTT.

The J gene is TRBJ2-7, the V gene TRBV28; TRBD1 matches 9 bases. Germline V gene data show CDR1 as MDHEN and CDR2 as SYDVKM. The CDR3 sequence is 15 residues long. With V trimmed by 7 bases and J by 0 bases, 7 bases remained unmatched. CDR3 DNA: TGTGCCAGCAAGAGGGGACAGGGCGCCTCCTACGAGCAGTACTTC. Amino acid sequence: CASKRGQGASYEQYF.

The chain carries TRBV28 and TRBJ1-5, with D possibly matching TRBD1 (5 bases). Trimming shortened V by 2 bases and J by 5 bases, and 16 bases separated the two germline ends. Germline CDR1 MDHEN, CDR2 SYDVKM. The CDR3 spans 16 residues. CDR3 amino acids: CASSLRGGWGDQPQHF. The CDR3 nucleotides read TGTGCCAGCAGTTTAAGGGGAGGTTGGGGGGATCAGCCCCAGCATTTT.

The chain employs TRBV4-1 and TRBJ1-3, with unresolved D. Germline CDR1 is MGHRA and CDR2 is YSYEKL. The CDR3 has 17 residues. V was pared by 4 bases and J by 0 bases, with 16 bases between. CDR3 sequence reads: CASSRSPGGVSGNTIYF. In DNA form, the CDR3 reads TGCGCCAGCAGCCGATCTCCAGGTGGGGTCTCTGGAAACACCATATATTTT.

The genes are TRBV6-6 and TRBJ2-5; 7 bases agree with TRBD2. From germline, CDR1 is MNHNY and CDR2 SVGAGI (reference sequence). J was trimmed by 3 bases and V by 3 bases; bases with no gene match: 7. This CDR3 spans 15 amino acids. The CDR3 sequence is CASSYLAGEKETQYF. The CDR3 DNA reads TGTGCCAGCAGTTATCTCGCGGGAGAGAAAGAGACCCAGTACTTC.

The genes are TRBV2 and TRBJ2-3; 9 bases match TRBD2. CDR3 size: 15 residues. V gave up 6 bases and J gave up 6 bases; unmatched junction bases: 10. Germline lookup yields CDR1 SNHLY and CDR2 FYNNEI. CDR3 nucleotides: TGTGCCAGCAGCCCACTAGCGGGCCTCGGGGATACGCAGTATTTT. It encodes CASSPLAGLGDTQYF.

This clone is labeled medium-sized. The chain uses TRBV19 and TRBJ1-1; D remains unclear. The germline CDR1 and CDR2 sequences are LNHDA and SQIVND (reference sequence). V was clipped by 6 bases and J by 0 bases, with 8 bases between them. The CDR3 spans 13 residues. DNA for the CDR3: TGTGCCAGTAGGTTCGGAGTGAACACTGAAGCTTTCTTT. Translation: CASRFGVNTEAFF.